This T cell receptor beta chain derives from a study of human T cells and chemical hapten exposure. The library put unique molecular identifiers onto individual cDNA molecules. From the RACE reads, TCRdb called clonotypes with MiXCR, one entry per CDR3 protein. This repertoire shows some 400,000 distinct CDR3 sequences, roughly 4.8% found once; its top ten account for about 2.2%. Trimming took 0 bases from V and 6 from J, leaving 12 bases between them. Germline CDR1 MGHRA, CDR2 YSYEKL. The CDR3 has 16 amino acids. Study conclusions and caveats: Among expanded TCRs, significantly more large CDR3 similarity clusters formed than among controls.

In this sample, this clonotype turned up many times. Its antigen is not known. Time point specified: patch test 1, 2 weeks after DPC sensitization. Treatment reported: therapeutic diphenylcyclopropenone sensitization with weekly scalp DPC. RNA extraction used unfractionated whole blood as the source of total RNA. The receptor was isolated from a woman aged 50 to 60 with alopecia areata. Some clones in this sample may be carry-over from other donors' samples. This specimen consisted of whole blood, obtained in connection with sensitization to the hapten diphenylcyclopropenone (DPC). The chain combines TRBV4-1 with TRBJ1-6; D is undetermined. In DNA, the CDR3 is TGCGCCAGCAGCCAAGAGGGCCAGATCGGTAATTCACCCCTCCACTTT. Amino acids: CASSQEGQIGNSPLHF.